The T cell receptor (beta chain) under discussion was sequenced for a study of CD8+ T cells in alopecia areata. Treatment: oral pan-JAK inhibitor, 5-10 mg twice daily. RNA, once extracted, was reverse transcribed into cDNA for use as the sequencing template. Only in-frame clones appear in the TCRdb table, and some are missing; sequencing was by immunoSEQ multiplex PCR. The table shows approximately 200,000 clones, with around 43% occurring only once. Looked up from germline, CDR1 is LGHNA and CDR2 is YNFKEQ. V lost 4 bases, J lost 5 bases, and 3 bases lay in between. The CDR3 loop spans 11 amino acids.

V and J are TRBV4-2 and TRBJ2-1; D is ambiguous. The receptor comes from a human donor with alopecia areata. Sequencing was performed on CD4+ T cells sorted from blood, taken between weeks 36 and 40, from a patient treated with tofacitinib. Here the CDR3 DNA reads TGTGCCAGCAGCCGCGACAATGAGCAGTTCTTC. Translated, it gives CASSRDNEQFF.